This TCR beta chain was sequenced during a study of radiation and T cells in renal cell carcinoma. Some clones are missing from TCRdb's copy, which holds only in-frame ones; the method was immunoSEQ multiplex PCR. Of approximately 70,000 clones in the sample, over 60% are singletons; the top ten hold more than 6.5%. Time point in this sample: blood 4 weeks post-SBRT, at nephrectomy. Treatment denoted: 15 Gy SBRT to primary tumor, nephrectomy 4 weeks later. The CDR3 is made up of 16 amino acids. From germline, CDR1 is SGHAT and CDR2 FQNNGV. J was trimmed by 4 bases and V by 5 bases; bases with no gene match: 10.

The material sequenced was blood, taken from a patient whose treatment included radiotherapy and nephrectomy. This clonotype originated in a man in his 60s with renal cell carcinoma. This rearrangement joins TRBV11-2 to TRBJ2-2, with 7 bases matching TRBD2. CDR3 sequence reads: CASSDHGLVATGELFF. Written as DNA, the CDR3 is TGTGCCAGCAGCGACCACGGACTAGTTGCCACCGGGGAGCTGTTTTTT.